This record concerns one TCR beta chain sequence. Its antigen is currently unknown. The CDR3 has 18 amino acids. V dropped 2 bases and J dropped 0 bases, with 17 bases sitting between them. Per the germline V gene, CDR1 is MDHEN and CDR2 is SYDVKM. This entry comes from a study of T-cell reconstitution after alpha-beta-depleted transplantation in children. Using unique molecular identifiers, the investigators prepared the TCRbeta library. TCRdb re-called the PCR reads through MiXCR, storing one row per CDR3 protein. Of about a million distinct CDR3 sequences in the sample, roughly 31% were seen once. Study results and limitations: High day-60 TCRbeta diversity in some patients came from surviving recipient T cells and thymic progenitors. Counts and diversity of T cells one year after transplant came mostly from newly produced T cells. Expanded graft clones, several hundred of them, were reportedly the source of alpha-beta T cells about two months after transplant.

Sequencing was performed on PBMCs, mostly from graft donor cells, taken 360 days after TCRalphabeta/CD19-depleted stem cell transplant. This receptor was taken from a boy in the first two years of life who had a stem cell transplant for SCID, so the T cells may come from the graft donor. The V call is TRBV28, the J call TRBJ1-5, with D unresolved. The DNA of the CDR3 is TGTGCCAGCAGTTTACGAGGACCTAACCATTATAGCAATCAGCCCCAGCATTTT. It specifies CASSLRGPNHYSNQPQHF.